The present T cell receptor (beta chain) was sequenced within a study of CD8 T cells in Susac syndrome. The study, taken as a whole, reports: Regarding the TCR sequencing and HLA analysis, the study admitted that a relatively small number of individuals were involved.

Random hexamers were used to reverse transcribe the RNA input (about 0.5 to 1 ug). TCR beta CDR3 was amplified by immunoSEQ multiplex PCR. This amplification extended across 54 Vbeta and 13 Jbeta segments. MiXCR was run by TCRdb on the immunoSEQ multiplex PCR reads, yielding one entry per CDR3 protein. The sample contains more than 100,000 distinct CDR3 sequences, over 80% of which appear only once. Worth noting for this clonotype: Its specificity is unknown.

TCR beta sequencing covered blood CD8+ and CD4+ T cells. Negative isolation was used for CD8+ and CD4+ T cells and FACS enrichment for TEMRA cells. The length of the CDR3 is 14 residues. The germline CDR1 and CDR2 sequences are MNHEY and SMNVEV (reference sequence). V lost 5 bases, J lost 2 bases, and 12 bases lay in between. The TCR sequence derives from a human donor with multiple sclerosis. The chain recombines TRBV27 with TRBJ1-2; the D gene is possibly TRBD1 (6 bases). Sequences were obtained from CD8+ T cells from PBMCs. DNA of the CDR3: TGTGCCAGCAGTCAGGGCGGACAGAACTATGGCTACACCTTC. This translates into CASSQGGQNYGYTF.